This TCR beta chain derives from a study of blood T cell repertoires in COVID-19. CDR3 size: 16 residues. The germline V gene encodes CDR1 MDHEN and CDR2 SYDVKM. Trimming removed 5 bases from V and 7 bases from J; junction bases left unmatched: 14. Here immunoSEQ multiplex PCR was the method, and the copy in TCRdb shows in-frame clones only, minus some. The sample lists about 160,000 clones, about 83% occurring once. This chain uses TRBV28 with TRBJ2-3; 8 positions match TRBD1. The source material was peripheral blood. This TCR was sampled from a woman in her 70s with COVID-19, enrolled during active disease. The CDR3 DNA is TGTGCCAGCAGTCCGCCTCGTTGGACAGGGCTTAATACGCAGTATTTT. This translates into CASSPPRWTGLNTQYF.